Listed below are T cell receptor beta chains from one sample, sequenced in a study of CXCR3-negative and CXCR3-positive naive CD8 T cells. TCRdb re-called the 5' RACE reads and gives one entry per CDR3 protein, without DNA. Seen in this sample are approximately 83,000 distinct CDR3 sequences; the ten most common clones hold roughly 1.8%. Specimen: naive CXCR3- CD8+ T cells from blood. The receptors were gathered from a human donor in good health. Some clones in this sample may be carry-over from other donors' samples. Both conserved end residues are part of each CDR3.

>TRBJ2-3|TRBV5-6
CASSLKTFVTDTQYF
>TRBJ2-5|TRBV5-5
CASSPWDSRGETQYF
>TRBJ2-7|TRBV28
CASSFLAEQYF
>TRBJ1-2|TRBV20-1
CSARDNYGYTF
>TRBJ2-4|TRBV2
CASADSGLQNIQYF
>TRBJ1-1|TRBV20-1
CSARERIGVNTEAFF
>TRBJ1-2|TRBV7-2
CASSTWGGSNYGYTF
>TRBJ2-7|TRBV29-1
CSVDERGHGLEQYF
>TRBJ1-1|TRBV5-5
CASSPGGDPNTEAFF
>TRBJ1-2|TRBV10-3
CAISGQASYYGYTF
>TRBJ2-3|TRBV29-1
CSVQGWGASTDTQYF
>TRBJ2-7|TRBV12-3/TRBV12-4
CASSLVSSFYEQYF
>TRBJ2-3|TRBV7-8
CASSPPHEDTQYF
>TRBJ2-7|TRBV27
CASSFGSTAAYEQYF
>TRBJ2-2|TRBV7-2
CASSFGRGDRPQHVAGELFF
>TRBJ2-1|TRBV29-1
CSVPLGESNGNNEQFF
>TRBJ2-1|TRBV6-9
CASSYGASSYNEQFF
>TRBJ2-2|TRBV28
CASRDNANTGELFF
>TRBJ2-1|TRBV28
CASSSGVYEQFF
>TRBJ2-7|TRBV9
CASSGELGTSAHEQYF
>TRBJ2-7|TRBV7-9
CASSLELAGTEQYF
>TRBJ2-3|TRBV21-1
CASSKGTGLADNTDTQYF
>TRBJ2-2|TRBV7-9
CASSPRGPDTGELFF
>TRBJ2-3|TRBV7-9
CASSLYGSRGPDTQYF
>TRBJ2-1|TRBV4-2
CASSQGTEYNEQFF
>TRBJ1-5|TRBV5-4
CASSLQGIGQPQHF
>TRBJ2-1|TRBV29-1
CSVWAGGNEQFF
>TRBJ1-2|TRBV29-1
CSVLTGDLNYGYTF
>TRBJ2-7|TRBV28
CASIYGPGLNDEQYF
>TRBJ2-2|TRBV4-3
CASSQNSGTGDTGELFF
>TRBJ2-1|TRBV28
CASKPPSYNEQFF
>TRBJ2-7|TRBV6-5
CASRGQGSEQYF
>TRBJ2-2|TRBV6-5
CASKDTGELFF
>TRBJ2-7|TRBV7-9
CASSFDRGRYEQYF
>TRBJ2-7|TRBV7-2
CASSEAAGRIASYEQYF
>TRBJ2-3|TRBV12-3/TRBV12-4
CASSRTGGLTDTQYF
>TRBJ2-5|TRBV5-1
CASSYGLAGALQETQYF
>TRBJ2-3|TRBV29-1
CSVGGALGQQASTDTQYF
>TRBJ2-1|TRBV29-1
CSVRPFLSYNEQFF
>TRBJ2-7|TRBV7-9
CASSYLTSQSSYEQYF
>TRBJ1-5|TRBV7-9
CASSLGGQPQHF
>TRBJ2-1|TRBV6-6
CASSLAREQFF
>TRBJ2-1|TRBV7-9
CASSTLVTSGTGAYNEQFF
>TRBJ2-1|TRBV27
CASSLLPGGGSGPQPPTYNEQFF
>TRBJ2-1|TRBV13
CASQSGEAGNEQFF
>TRBJ2-1|TRBV11-3
CASSSRLANEQFF
>TRBJ2-3|TRBV18
CASSPVPRTDTQYF
>TRBJ2-4|TRBV28
CASSPPSSGKNIQYF
>TRBJ2-1|TRBV5-1
CASSLSRAGGFYNEQFF
>TRBJ2-7|TRBV7-6
CASSLGERPEQYF
>TRBJ1-2|TRBV12-3/TRBV12-4
CASSPTGPNYGYTF